The present TCR beta chain was sequenced within a study of monozygotic twins with inflammatory bowel disease. No DNA is given; TCRdb re-called the 5' RACE reads and lists each CDR3 protein once. Its listing shows approximately 330,000 distinct CDR3 sequences. This CDR3 has 15 residues. Per germline, CDR1 MNHEY and CDR2 SVGEGT. The genes are TRBV6-2 or TRBV6-3 and TRBJ1-5. The receptor was isolated from a human donor with ulcerative colitis or Crohn's disease, or a healthy co-twin of an affected twin (not recorded which). The sample taken for sequencing was blood. The CDR3 spells CASSYGSLSNQPQHF.